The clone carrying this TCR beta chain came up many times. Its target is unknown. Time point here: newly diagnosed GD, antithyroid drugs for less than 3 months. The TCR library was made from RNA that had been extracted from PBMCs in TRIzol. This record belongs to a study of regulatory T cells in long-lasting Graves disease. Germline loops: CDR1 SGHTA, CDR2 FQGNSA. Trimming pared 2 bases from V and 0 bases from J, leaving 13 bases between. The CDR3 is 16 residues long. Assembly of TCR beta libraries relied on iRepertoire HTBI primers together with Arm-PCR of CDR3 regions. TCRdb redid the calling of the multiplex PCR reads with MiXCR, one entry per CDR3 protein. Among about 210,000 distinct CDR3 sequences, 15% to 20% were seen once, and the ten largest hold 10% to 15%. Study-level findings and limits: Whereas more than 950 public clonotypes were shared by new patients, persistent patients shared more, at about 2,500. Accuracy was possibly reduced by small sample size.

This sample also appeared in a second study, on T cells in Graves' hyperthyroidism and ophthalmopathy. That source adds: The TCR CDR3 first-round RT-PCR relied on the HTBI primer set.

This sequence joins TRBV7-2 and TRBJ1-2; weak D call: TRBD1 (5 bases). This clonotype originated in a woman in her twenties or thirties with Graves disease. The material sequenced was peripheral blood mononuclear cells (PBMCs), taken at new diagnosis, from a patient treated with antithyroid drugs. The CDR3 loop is CASSLIGQGANYGYTF. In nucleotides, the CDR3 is TGTGCCAGCAGCTTAATAGGGCAGGGAGCTAACTATGGCTACACCTTC.